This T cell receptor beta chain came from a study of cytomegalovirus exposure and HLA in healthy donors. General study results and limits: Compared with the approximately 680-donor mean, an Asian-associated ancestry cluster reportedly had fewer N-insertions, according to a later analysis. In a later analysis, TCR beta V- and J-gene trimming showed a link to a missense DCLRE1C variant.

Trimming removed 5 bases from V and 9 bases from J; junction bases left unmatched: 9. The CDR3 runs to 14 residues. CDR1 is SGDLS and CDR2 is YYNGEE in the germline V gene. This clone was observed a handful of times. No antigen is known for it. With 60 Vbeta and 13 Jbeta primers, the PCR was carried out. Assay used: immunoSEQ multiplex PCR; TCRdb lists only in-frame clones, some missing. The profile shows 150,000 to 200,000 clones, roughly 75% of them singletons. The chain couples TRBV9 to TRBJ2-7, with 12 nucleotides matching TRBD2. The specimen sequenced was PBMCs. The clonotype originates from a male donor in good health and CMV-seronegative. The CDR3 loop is CASSPTSGGGLQYF. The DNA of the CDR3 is TGTGCCAGCAGTCCGACTAGCGGGGGAGGCCTGCAGTACTTC.